The next 21 T cell receptor beta chains were all read from a single sample in a study of T cell responses to AZD1222 COVID-19 vaccine (dated by TCRdb to about 2021). Library construction relied on the immunoSEQ multiplex PCR assay. Held by TCRdb, this immuneACCESS table contains in-frame sequences only and omits some clones. Under half of the omission traces to an unresolved V gene where checked; the cause of the rest is unknown. The sample contains some 130,000 clones, approximately 90% of them found a single time. About 7% of the sample is held by the ten biggest clonotypes. Interpreted using the paper, the time point label stands for: baseline before first vaccination. This sample comprised peripheral blood, obtained on day 0 of AZD1222 vaccination. The source is an adult in good health.

The genes are TRBV15 and TRBJ1-6; maybe TRBD1 (5 bases). V was clipped by 3 bases and J by 14 bases, with 17 bases between them. CDR1 LNHNV and CDR2 YYDKDF come from the germline V gene (reference sequence). The CDR3 length is 14 residues. CDR3 region: CATSREIHWGTLHF. Here the CDR3 DNA reads TGTGCCACCAGCAGGGAAATCCACTGGGGGACCCTCCACTTT.

The chain is built from TRBV6-5 and TRBJ1-2, with D possibly TRBD1 on 6 matching bases. The CDR3 totals 13 residues. The germline CDR1 and CDR2 sequences are MNHEY and SVGAGI. The germline V and J ends were trimmed by 5 bases and 2 bases, with 9 bases remaining between them. The CDR3 bases are TGTGCCAGCAGTCGGACAGCGAACTATGGCTACACCTTC. Its translation is CASSRTANYGYTF.

The chain employs TRBV2 and TRBJ2-5; D might be TRBD2 (5 bases). This CDR3 is built from 15 residues. Per germline, CDR1 SNHLY and CDR2 FYNNEI. Trimming removed 4 bases at V and 5 bases at J, with 17 bases between. The CDR3 nucleotides read TGTGCCAGCAGTGCTCTAAGTGCGGGTCCGGAGACCCAGTACTTC. It yields the protein CASSALSAGPETQYF.

This chain links TRBV4-1 with TRBJ1-6; TRBD1 agrees at 12 bases. Per the germline V gene, CDR1 is MGHRA and CDR2 is YSYEKL. The CDR3 consists of 15 residues. Trimming took 4 bases from V and 8 from J; bases not matched to a gene: 3. The CDR3 sequence: CASSPGTGGDSPLHF. CDR3 DNA sequence: TGCGCCAGCAGCCCTGGGACAGGGGGCGATTCACCCCTCCACTTT.

This chain joins TRBV7-3 and TRBJ2-2; D is uncertain. The V gene lost 2 bases and the J gene lost 0 bases, with 1 base spanning the gap. The CDR3 contains 13 residues. Germline loops: CDR1 SGHTA, CDR2 FQGTGA. The DNA for the CDR3 is TGTGCCAGCAGCTTATCGAACACCGGGGAGCTGTTTTTT. The encoded protein is CASSLSNTGELFF.

V usage is TRBV6-2 or TRBV6-3 and J usage is TRBJ2-1; 9 bases are shared with TRBD2. From germline, CDR1 is MNHEY and CDR2 SVGEGT. This CDR3 comprises 16 residues. Losses at the gene ends were 6 bases for V and 2 bases for J; bases not matched to a gene: 8. The CDR3 coding sequence is TGTGCCAGCAGCCCTTCTAGCGGGGAGACCTACAATGAGCAGTTCTTC. This translates into CASSPSSGETYNEQFF.

CDR3 sequence reads: CASSLDVRYTF. The CDR3 bases are TGTGCCAGCAGTCTGGACGTCCGCTACACCTTC. V usage is TRBV6-2 or TRBV6-3 and J usage is TRBJ1-2; D unresolved. This CDR3 has 11 amino acids. V gave up 5 bases and J gave up 9 bases, with 10 bases separating them. Germline CDR1 reads MNHEY; CDR2 reads SVGEGT.

The chain recombines TRBV28 with TRBJ1-2; D gene ambiguous. V lost 4 bases and J 6 bases, leaving 6 bases between the germline ends. Germline V gene sequence: CDR1 MDHEN, CDR2 SYDVKM. CDR3 length: 11 residues. The DNA of the CDR3 is TGTGCCAGCAGTTGGCAGGATGGCTACACCTTC. It encodes CASSWQDGYTF.

The chain combines TRBV4-1 with TRBJ2-1; D is possibly TRBD1 (6 bases). CDR3 length equals 13 residues. The ends were cut back, 5 bases at V and 4 bases at J, with 9 bases in the middle. Germline loops: CDR1 MGHRA, CDR2 YSYEKL. This CDR3 reads CASSDGQYNEQFF. CDR3 coding DNA: TGCGCCAGCAGCGATGGACAGTACAATGAGCAGTTCTTC.

V usage is TRBV15 and J usage is TRBJ1-1; D might be TRBD1 (5 bases). The CDR3 totals 15 residues. CDR1 LNHNV and CDR2 YYDKDF come from the germline V gene (reference sequence). Trimming removed 5 bases at V and 4 bases at J, with 17 bases between. CDR3 in amino acids: CATSWLPQGSTEAFF. Written as DNA, the CDR3 is TGTGCCACCAGCTGGTTACCTCAGGGATCCACTGAAGCTTTCTTT. The whole variable domain, filled in from reference TRBV15 and TRBJ1-1, reads DAMVIQNPRYQVTQFGKPVTLSCSQTLNHNVMYWYQQKSSQAPKLLFHYYDKDFNNEADTPDNFQSRRPNTSFCFLDIRSPGLGDTAMYLCATSWLPQGSTEAFFGQGTRLTVV.

This chain joins TRBV4-3 and TRBJ1-2; 7 bases align to TRBD1. Germline loops: CDR1 LGHNA, CDR2 YSLEER. The CDR3 is made up of 15 amino acids. V was pared by 0 bases and J by 6 bases, with 7 bases of the junction left unmatched. The CDR3 DNA reads as TGCGCCAGCAGCCAAGAAGGGCAGGGGGTAAATGGCTACACCTTC. It codes for CASSQEGQGVNGYTF.

V is TRBV24-1 and J is TRBJ2-3; D ambiguous. Trimming cost V 0 bases and J 8 bases, with 14 bases left between them. CDR1 and CDR2 (germline): KGHDR, SFDVKD. CDR3 length: 15 residues. The CDR3 loop is CATSDLQTGLATQYF. In nucleotides, the CDR3 is TGTGCCACCAGTGATTTGCAAACTGGGTTGGCTACGCAGTATTTT.

This rearrangement joins TRBV7-3 to TRBJ2-3; TRBD2 aligns across 8 bases. The CDR3 runs to 13 residues. Germline V lookup: CDR1 SGHTA, CDR2 FQGTGA. The V segment lost 4 bases and the J segment 6 bases; nucleotides outside the gene matches: 3. The CDR3 DNA follows: TGTGCCAGCAGCTACCGACTAGCGGATACGCAGTATTTT. Translation gives CASSYRLADTQYF.

The V and J genes are TRBV10-3 and TRBJ2-5; D is possibly TRBD1 or TRBD2 (5 bases each). The CDR3 totals 12 residues. V lost 8 bases and J 9 bases, leaving 16 bases between the germline ends. Per the germline V gene, CDR1 is ENHRY and CDR2 is SYGVKD. The CDR3 loop reads CAIGDGPGAQYF. The CDR3 DNA reads as TGTGCCATCGGGGACGGGCCTGGGGCCCAGTACTTC.

This chain joins TRBV19 and TRBJ2-5; D ambiguous. V lost 1 base and J lost 2, with 14 bases in between. CDR1 LNHDA and CDR2 SQIVND come from the germline V gene (reference sequence). The CDR3 covers 16 residues. CDR3 in amino acids: CASSIGLRLTQETQYF. CDR3 in DNA: TGTGCCAGTAGTATAGGTCTTCGACTTACACAAGAGACCCAGTACTTC.

The chain joins TRBV3-1 (or the pseudogene TRBV3-2) to TRBJ1-5, with no clear D. CDR3 size: 13 residues. Per germline, CDR1 LGHDT and CDR2 YNNKEL (reference sequence). Deletions cut 1 base from V and 7 bases from J, with 8 bases between. In nucleotides, the CDR3 is TGTGCCAGCAGCCAAGCACAAGGGCAGCCCCAGCATTTT. Translated, it gives CASSQAQGQPQHF.

The gene calls are TRBV5-3 and TRBJ1-5; 9 nucleotides match TRBD1. TRBV5-3 is sorted into the ORF group, with uncertain function. Unmatched junction bases numbered 16, after V lost 3 bases and J lost 6 bases. This CDR3 has 18 residues. CDR3 bases: TGTGCCAGAAGCTCGATCACAGGGGGCGCCGGTGATCGTCAGCCCCAGCATTTT. Protein: CARSSITGGAGDRQPQHF.

This chain connects TRBV28 to TRBJ2-6; the D is unclear. There are 15 residues in the CDR3. V was cut by 6 bases and J by 0 bases, with 9 bases left in between. Looked up from germline, CDR1 is MDHEN and CDR2 is SYDVKM. The CDR3: CASRLRTSGANVLTF. CDR3 in DNA: TGTGCCAGCAGGCTGCGAACCTCTGGGGCCAACGTCCTGACTTTC.

This chain joins TRBV11-3 and TRBJ2-7, with D possibly matching TRBD1 (6 bases). The germline V and J ends were trimmed by 6 bases and 3 bases, with 21 bases remaining between them. Germline CDR1 and CDR2: SGHNT and YENEEA. CDR3 length: 16 residues. CDR3 amino acids: CASRFKRTVRHYEQYF. The CDR3 DNA is TGTGCCAGCAGGTTCAAAAGGACAGTACGGCACTACGAGCAGTACTTC.

The chain recombines TRBV13 with TRBJ2-6, with D possibly TRBD1 on 6 matching bases. The CDR3 is 15 residues long. CDR1 is PRHDT, CDR2 FYEKMQ, per germline (reference sequence). V was cut by 1 base and J by 2 bases, with 6 bases left in between. CDR3 in amino acids: CASSLEGAGANVLTF. Written as DNA, the CDR3 is TGTGCCAGCAGCTTAGAGGGGGCTGGGGCCAACGTCCTGACTTTC.

This chain uses TRBV6-1 with TRBJ1-3; D possibly corresponds to TRBD1 (5 bases). The CDR3 sequence is 13 residues long. The V and J ends lost 3 bases and 3 bases respectively, with 6 bases between them. The germline V gene has CDR1 MNHNS and CDR2 SASEGT. CDR3 protein: CASSDGGGNTIYF. The CDR3 DNA follows: TGTGCCAGCAGTGACGGGGGTGGAAACACCATATATTTT.